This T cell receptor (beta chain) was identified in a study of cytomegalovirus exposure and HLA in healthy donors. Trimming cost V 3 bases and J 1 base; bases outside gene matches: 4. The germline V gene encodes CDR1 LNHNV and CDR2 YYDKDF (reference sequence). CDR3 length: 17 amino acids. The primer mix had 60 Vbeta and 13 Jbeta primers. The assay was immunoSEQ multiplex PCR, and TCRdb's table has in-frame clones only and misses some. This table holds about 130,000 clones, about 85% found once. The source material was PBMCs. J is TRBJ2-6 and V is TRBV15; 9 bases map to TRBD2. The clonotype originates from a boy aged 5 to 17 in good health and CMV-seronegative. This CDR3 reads CATSSKREVSGANVLTF. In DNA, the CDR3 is TGTGCCACCAGCAGTAAGCGGGAGGTTTCTGGGGCCAACGTCCTGACTTTC.